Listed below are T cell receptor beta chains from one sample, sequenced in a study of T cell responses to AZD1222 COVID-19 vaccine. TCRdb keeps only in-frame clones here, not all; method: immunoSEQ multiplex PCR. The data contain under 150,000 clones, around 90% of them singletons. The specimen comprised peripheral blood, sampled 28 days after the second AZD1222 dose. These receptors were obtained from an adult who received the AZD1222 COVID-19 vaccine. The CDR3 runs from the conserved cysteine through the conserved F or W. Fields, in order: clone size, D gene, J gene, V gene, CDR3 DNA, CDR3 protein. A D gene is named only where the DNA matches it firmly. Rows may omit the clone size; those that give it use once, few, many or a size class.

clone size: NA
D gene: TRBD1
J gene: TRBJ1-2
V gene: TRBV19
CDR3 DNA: TGTGCCAGTAGTTCCGGGACAGGGGGCTTAGGCTACACCTTC
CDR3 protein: CASSSGTGGLGYTF

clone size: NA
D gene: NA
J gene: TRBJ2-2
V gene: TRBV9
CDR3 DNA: TGTGCCAGCAGCGCCAAAGTGTCAGGGGTGAACACCGGGGAGCTGTTTTTT
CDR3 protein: CASSAKVSGVNTGELFF

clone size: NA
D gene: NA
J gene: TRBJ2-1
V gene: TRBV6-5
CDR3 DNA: TGTGCCAGCAGTTCAAGGGGGAAATCCTACAATGAGCAGTTCTTC
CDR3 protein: CASSSRGKSYNEQFF

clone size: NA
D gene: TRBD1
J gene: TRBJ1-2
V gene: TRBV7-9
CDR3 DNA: TGTGCCAGCAGCTCGGGACAGGGAGAGGATGGCTACACCTTC
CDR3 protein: CASSSGQGEDGYTF

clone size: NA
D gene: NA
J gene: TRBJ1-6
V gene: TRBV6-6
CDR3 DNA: TGTGCCAGCAGTTACGACAGGAAGGGCTCACCCCTCCACTTT
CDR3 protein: CASSYDRKGSPLHF

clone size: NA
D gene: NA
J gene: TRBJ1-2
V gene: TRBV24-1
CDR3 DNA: TGTGCCACCAGTGATCCCAGTAGAGGCTACACCTTC
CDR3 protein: CATSDPSRGYTF

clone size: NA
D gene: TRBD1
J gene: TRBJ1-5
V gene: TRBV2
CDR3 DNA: TGTGCCAGCAGTTTGACAGGGAGTAATCAGCCCCAGCATTTT
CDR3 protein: CASSLTGSNQPQHF

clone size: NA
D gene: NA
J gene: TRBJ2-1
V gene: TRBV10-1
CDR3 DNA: TGCGCCAGCAGTGGTGGCAATGAGCAGTTCTTC
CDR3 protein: CASSGGNEQFF

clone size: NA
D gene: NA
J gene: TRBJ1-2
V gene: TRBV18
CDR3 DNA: TGTGCCAGCTCATTACAGGGTTCCATGGGCTACACCTTC
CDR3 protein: CASSLQGSMGYTF

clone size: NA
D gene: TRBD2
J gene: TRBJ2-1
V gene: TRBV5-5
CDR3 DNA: TGTGCCAGCAGCTTGGGCTTGCGGGGGGGCTGGGATGAGCAGTTCTTC
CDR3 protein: CASSLGLRGGWDEQFF

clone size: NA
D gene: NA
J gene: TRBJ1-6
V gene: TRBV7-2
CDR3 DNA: TGTGCCAGCAGCTTAGCGGGGTTCGTACCCCTCCACTTT
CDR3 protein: CASSLAGFVPLHF

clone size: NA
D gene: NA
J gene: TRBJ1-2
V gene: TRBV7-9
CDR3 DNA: TGTGCCAGCAGCTTAAAGGAGGGTGGCTACACCTTC
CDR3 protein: CASSLKEGGYTF

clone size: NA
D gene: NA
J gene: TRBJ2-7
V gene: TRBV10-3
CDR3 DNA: TGTGCCATCAGTGAGTCAGGCCTTAGCTCCTACGAGCAGTACTTC
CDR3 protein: CAISESGLSSYEQYF

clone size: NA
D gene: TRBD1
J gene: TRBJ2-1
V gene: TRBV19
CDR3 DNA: TGTGCCACTTCCGGGACAGGGGGTTACAATGAGCAGTTCTTC
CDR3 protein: CATSGTGGYNEQFF

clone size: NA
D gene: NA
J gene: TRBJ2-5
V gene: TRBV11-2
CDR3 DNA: TGTGCCAGCAGCTTAGATGGAGGCCAGAGAGAGACCCAGTACTTC
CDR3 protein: CASSLDGGQRETQYF

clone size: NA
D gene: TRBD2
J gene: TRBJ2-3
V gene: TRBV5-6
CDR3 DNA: TGTGCCAGCAGCAGGGGACTAGCGGGAGTGGGAGATACGCAGTATTTT
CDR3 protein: CASSRGLAGVGDTQYF

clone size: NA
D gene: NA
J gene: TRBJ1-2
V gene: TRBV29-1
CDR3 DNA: TGCAGCGTTGGCGGCACAAACTATGGCTACACCTTC
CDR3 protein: CSVGGTNYGYTF

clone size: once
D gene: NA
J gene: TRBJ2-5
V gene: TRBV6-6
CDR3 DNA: TGTGCCAGCAGTTCCCTTGGGAGTGGCCAAGAGACCCAGTACTTC
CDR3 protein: CASSSLGSGQETQYF

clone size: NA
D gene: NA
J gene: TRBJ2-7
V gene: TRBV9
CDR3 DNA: TGTGCCAGCAGCGTAGGAACCGGGGTCCCCTACGAGCAGTACTTC
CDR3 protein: CASSVGTGVPYEQYF

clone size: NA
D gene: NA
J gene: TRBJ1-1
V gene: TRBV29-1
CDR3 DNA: TGCAGCGTTGGGCCCGGGGGGTCGGGCACTGAAGCTTTCTTT
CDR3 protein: CSVGPGGSGTEAFF

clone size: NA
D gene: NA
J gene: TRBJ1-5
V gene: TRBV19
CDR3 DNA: TGTGCCAGTAGTATTGGAAGGGGAGTTAATAGCAATCAGCCCCAGCATTTT
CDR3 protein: CASSIGRGVNSNQPQHF

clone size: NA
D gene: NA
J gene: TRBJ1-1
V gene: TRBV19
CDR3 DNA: TGTGCCAGTAGTATAGTTGGAGGAGGGGGGAACACTGAAGCTTTCTTT
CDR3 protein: CASSIVGGGGNTEAFF

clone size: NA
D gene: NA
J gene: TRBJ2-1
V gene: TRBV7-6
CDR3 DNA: TGTGCCAGCAGCTTAGCAGGGGGGCTTAGGAATGAGCAGTTCTTC
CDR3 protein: CASSLAGGLRNEQFF

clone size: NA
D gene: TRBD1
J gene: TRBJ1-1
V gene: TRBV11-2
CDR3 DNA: TGTGCCAGCAGCTTAGCCCGGACAGGGTATGACATGAACACTGAAGCTTTCTTT
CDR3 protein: CASSLARTGYDMNTEAFF

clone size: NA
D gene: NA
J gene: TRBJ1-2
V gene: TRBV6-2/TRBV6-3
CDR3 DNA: TGTGCCAGCAGTTACTCGGACTATGGCTACACCTTC
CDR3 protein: CASSYSDYGYTF

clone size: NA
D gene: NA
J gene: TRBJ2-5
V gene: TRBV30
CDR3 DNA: TGTGCCTGGGACCCGGGACTTTCGGAGACCCAGTACTTC
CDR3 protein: CAWDPGLSETQYF

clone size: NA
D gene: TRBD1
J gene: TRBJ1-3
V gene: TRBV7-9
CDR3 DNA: TGTGCCAGCAGCCTACAGGGGGCTCAAAACACCATATATTTT
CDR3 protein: CASSLQGAQNTIYF

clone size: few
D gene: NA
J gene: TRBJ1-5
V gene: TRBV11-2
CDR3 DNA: TGTGCCAGCAGCTCGACAGAGTATAGCAATCAGCCCCAGCATTTT
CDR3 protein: CASSSTEYSNQPQHF

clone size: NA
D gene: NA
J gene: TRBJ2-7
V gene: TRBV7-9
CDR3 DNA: TGTGCCAGCAGCCAAGATCTCGACCCCTACGAGCAGTACTTC
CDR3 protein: CASSQDLDPYEQYF

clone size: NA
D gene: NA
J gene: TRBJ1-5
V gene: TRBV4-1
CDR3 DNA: TGCGCCAGCAGCCAAGGTCAAAATCAGCCCCAGCATTTT
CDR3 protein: CASSQGQNQPQHF

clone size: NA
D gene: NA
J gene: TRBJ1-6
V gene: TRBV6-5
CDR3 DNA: TGTGCCAGCAGTTACGTCGGAGTGTCCTATAATTCACCCCTCCACTTT
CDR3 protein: CASSYVGVSYNSPLHF

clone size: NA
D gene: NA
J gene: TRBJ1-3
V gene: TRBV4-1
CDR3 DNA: TGCGCCAGCAGCCAAGAGGGGGGACTATCTGGAAACACCATATATTTT
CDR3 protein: CASSQEGGLSGNTIYF

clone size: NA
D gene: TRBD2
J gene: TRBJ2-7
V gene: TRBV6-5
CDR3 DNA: TGTGCCAGCACCGCCGGGGGGTTCCCCTACGAGCAGTACTTC
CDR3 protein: CASTAGGFPYEQYF

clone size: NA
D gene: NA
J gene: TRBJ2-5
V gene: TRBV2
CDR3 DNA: TGTGCCAGCATGGTTCTCGCTGGTGAGACCCAGTACTTC
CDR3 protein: CASMVLAGETQYF

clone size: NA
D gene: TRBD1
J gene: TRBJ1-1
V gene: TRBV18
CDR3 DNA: TGTGCCAGCTCACCGACAGGGCTTGGGAACACTGAAGCTTTCTTT
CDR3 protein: CASSPTGLGNTEAFF

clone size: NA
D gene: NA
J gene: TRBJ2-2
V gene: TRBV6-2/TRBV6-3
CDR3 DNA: TGTGCCAGCAGTTTCAGCACCGACACCGGGGAGCTGTTTTTT
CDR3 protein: CASSFSTDTGELFF

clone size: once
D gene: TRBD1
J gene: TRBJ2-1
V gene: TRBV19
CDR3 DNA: TGTGCCAGTAGTGTCGGACAGGGAAGTTACAATGAGCAGTTCTTC
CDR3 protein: CASSVGQGSYNEQFF

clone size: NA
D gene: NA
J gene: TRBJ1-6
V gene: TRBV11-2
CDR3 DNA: TGTGCCAGCAGCCTCCACAGGGAAATCTCACCCCTCCACTTT
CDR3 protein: CASSLHREISPLHF

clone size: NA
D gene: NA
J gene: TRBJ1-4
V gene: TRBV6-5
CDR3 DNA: TGTGCCAGCAGTCACCATCGGGGAACTAATGAAAAACTGTTTTTT
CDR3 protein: CASSHHRGTNEKLFF

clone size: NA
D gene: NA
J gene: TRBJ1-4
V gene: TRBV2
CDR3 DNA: TGTGCCAGCAAAGAGAGACAGCTTGCAACTAATGAAAAACTGTTTTTT
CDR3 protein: CASKERQLATNEKLFF

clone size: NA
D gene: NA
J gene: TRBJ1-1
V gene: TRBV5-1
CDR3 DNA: TGCGCCAGCAGCTTGGAAGGGTGGGGTAAGGAGGCTGAAGCTTTCTTT
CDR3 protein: CASSLEGWGKEAEAFF

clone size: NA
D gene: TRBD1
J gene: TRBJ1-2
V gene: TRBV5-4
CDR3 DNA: TGTGCCAGCAGCCTAGGGACAGACCGCCTCTATGGCTACACCTTC
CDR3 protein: CASSLGTDRLYGYTF

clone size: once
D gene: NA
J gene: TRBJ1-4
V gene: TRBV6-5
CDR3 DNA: TGTGCCAGCACCCCACGGGGAACCAATGAAAAACTGTTTTTT
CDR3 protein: CASTPRGTNEKLFF

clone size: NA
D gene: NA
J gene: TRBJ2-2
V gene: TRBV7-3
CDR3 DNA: TGTGCCAGCAGCCGGAGGGGCACCGGGGAGCTGTTTTTT
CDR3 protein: CASSRRGTGELFF

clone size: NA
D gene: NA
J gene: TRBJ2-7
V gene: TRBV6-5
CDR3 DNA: TGTGCCAGCAGCCTGCGGGACGGCTACTACGAGCAGTACTTC
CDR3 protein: CASSLRDGYYEQYF

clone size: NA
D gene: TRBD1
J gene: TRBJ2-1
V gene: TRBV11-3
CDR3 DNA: TGTGCCAGCAGCCCGGGACAGGGTTCCTACAATGAGCAGTTCTTC
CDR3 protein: CASSPGQGSYNEQFF

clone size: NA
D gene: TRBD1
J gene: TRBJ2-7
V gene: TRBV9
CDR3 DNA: TGTGCCAGCAGCGCTTCTGGGACAGGGGTGAGCGAGCAGTACTTC
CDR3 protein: CASSASGTGVSEQYF

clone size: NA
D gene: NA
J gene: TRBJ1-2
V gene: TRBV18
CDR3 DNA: TGTGCCAGCTCACCACAAACAGAGGAAGGCTACACCTTC
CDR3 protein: CASSPQTEEGYTF

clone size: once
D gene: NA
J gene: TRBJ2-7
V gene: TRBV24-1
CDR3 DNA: TGTGCCACCAGTGAGGGGGGACGCGTGGGGCAGTACTTC
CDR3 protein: CATSEGGRVGQYF

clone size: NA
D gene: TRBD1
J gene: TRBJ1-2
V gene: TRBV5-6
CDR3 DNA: TGTGCCAGCAGCTTGGGCGGCGGCTCAGGGGGCTATGGCTACACCTTC
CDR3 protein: CASSLGGGSGGYGYTF

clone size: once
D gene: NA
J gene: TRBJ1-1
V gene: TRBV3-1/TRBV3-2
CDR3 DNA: TGTGCCAGCAGCCCCCAGCCCGTGAACACTGAAGCTTTCTTT
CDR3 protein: CASSPQPVNTEAFF

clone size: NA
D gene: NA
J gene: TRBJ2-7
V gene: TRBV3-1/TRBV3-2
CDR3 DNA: TGTGCCAGCAGCCTCCGGGGGCCTGACGAGCAGTACTTC
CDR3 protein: CASSLRGPDEQYF

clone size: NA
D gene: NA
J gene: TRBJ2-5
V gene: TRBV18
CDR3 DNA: TGTGCCAGCTCACTATCCTGGGGGGAGACCCAGTACTTC
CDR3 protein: CASSLSWGETQYF

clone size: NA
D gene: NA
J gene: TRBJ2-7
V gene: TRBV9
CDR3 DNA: TGTGCCAGCAGCGTATCATGGGGGGCCTTTGGGTACGAGCAGTACTTC
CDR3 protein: CASSVSWGAFGYEQYF

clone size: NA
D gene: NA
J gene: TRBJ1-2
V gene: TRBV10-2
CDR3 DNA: TGCGCCAGCAGTTCAGACGGGAGAGATAACTATGGCTACACCTTC
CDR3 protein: CASSSDGRDNYGYTF